This T cell receptor beta chain was sequenced for a study of blood T cell repertoires in COVID-19. For the study at large: The origin of the acute and convalescent COVID-19 samples was the United States, Italy and Spain.

This clone appeared a single time. The V gene end was trimmed by 3 bases and the J gene end by 5 bases; junction bases not matched to a gene: 15. The CDR3 consists of 19 residues. Germline lookup yields CDR1 MGHRA and CDR2 YSYEKL. Sequencing used immunoSEQ multiplex PCR; TCRdb keeps in-frame clones, though not all of them. The sample includes approximately 380,000 clones, around 85% of them seen just once. V is TRBV4-1 and J is TRBJ2-7, with 14 nucleotides matching TRBD2. The receptor was isolated from a woman between 18 and 29 years old with acute or convalescent COVID-19. Source material: peripheral blood. CDR3 bases: TGCGCCAGCAGCCAGGATGCCGGGACTAGCGGGAGTACTGGCGACGAGCAGTACTTC. Amino acids: CASSQDAGTSGSTGDEQYF.